The sequence of this T cell receptor beta chain was determined in a study of a mutant IDH1 vaccine in newly diagnosed glioma. Regarding time point: baseline, week 1 (first vaccination visit). Described treatment: pre-vaccination baseline after standard-of-care therapy. CDR1 SGHNT and CDR2 YYREEE come from the germline V gene (reference sequence). The ends were cut back, 2 bases at V and 2 bases at J, with 8 bases in the middle. The CDR3 consists of 15 residues. The method was immunoSEQ multiplex PCR; TCRdb's version includes in-frame clones alone and lacks a portion of them. This table has approximately 54,000 clones, approximately 80% appearing once.

The source was PBMCs, collected from a glioma patient treated with radiotherapy, temozolomide or both. This clonotype originated in a man younger than 35 with glioma. V gene TRBV5-4 combines with J gene TRBJ2-6; D may be TRBD2 (6 bases). The CDR3 reads CASSFGGAGANVLTF. DNA of the CDR3: TGTGCCAGCAGCTTCGGAGGGGCTGGGGCCAACGTCCTGACTTTC.